These 12 T cell receptor beta chains originate from one sample sequenced in a study of post-analysis software for immune sequencing data. Antigens for these TCRs are unknown. Prepared TCR beta cDNA libraries contained unique molecular identifiers. TCRdb redid the calling of the PCR reads with MiXCR, one entry per CDR3 protein. In the table there are about 500,000 distinct CDR3 sequences, approximately 46% of which are singletons. Study results and limitations: Patients had higher frequencies than controls of about 5 TRBV segments, including TRBV5-6, TRBV5-1 and TRBV20-1.

Sequenced sample: blood. These receptors were collected from a girl aged 5-17 years with multiple sclerosis.

This chain connects TRBV27 to TRBJ2-4; possibly TRBD1 or TRBD2 for D (6 bases each). The end of the DNA is better explained by TRBJ2-7, so the J call may be wrong. The CDR3 totals 13 residues. Germline CDR1 reads MNHEY; CDR2 reads SMNVEV (reference sequence). CDR3 sequence reads: CASSSRGGSEQYF. CDR3 nucleotides: TGTGCCAGCTCCTCACGAGGGGGGAGCGAGCAGTACTTC.

This clonotype was seen a handful of times. The genes are TRBV29-1 and TRBJ1-2; D remains ambiguous. CDR1 and CDR2 from the germline V gene are SQVTM and ANQGSEA. V lost 3 bases and J lost 4, with 15 bases in between. The CDR3 contains 14 residues. CDR3 DNA: TGCAGCGTTGACGCCGACACGGCGAGCTATGGCTACACCTTC. Translated, it gives CSVDADTASYGYTF. Using reference TRBV29-1 and TRBJ1-2 for the parts outside the CDR3, the full variable domain is SAVISQKPSRDICQRGTSLTIQCQVDSQVTMMFWYRQQPGQSLTLIATANQGSEATYESGFVIDKFPISRPNLTFSTLTVSNMSPEDSSIYLCSVDADTASYGYTFGSGTRLTVV.

The gene calls are TRBV19 and TRBJ2-5, with 11 bases fitting TRBD2. The J call may be in error: the DNA end matches TRBJ2-7 better. In germline, CDR1 is LNHDA, CDR2 SQIVND (reference sequence). The CDR3 is 14 amino acids. The CDR3 nucleotides are TGTGCCAGTAGTATAGGCGGACTAGCGGGCGAGCAGTACTTC. Encoded protein: CASSIGGLAGEQYF.

The chain recombines TRBV9 with TRBJ1-6; 8 nucleotides agree with TRBD1. Trimming at V came to 3 bases and at J to 2 bases, leaving 4 bases not matched to a gene. CDR3 length: 16 residues. The germline V gene has CDR1 SGDLS and CDR2 YYNGEE. CDR3 in amino acids: CASSETGEAYNSPLHF. CDR3 in DNA: TGTGCCAGCAGCGAGACAGGGGAGGCCTATAATTCACCCCTCCACTTT.

The chain links TRBV12-3 or TRBV12-4 to TRBJ2-1; D gene unclear. The germline V and J ends were trimmed by 3 bases and 9 bases, with 9 bases remaining between them. This CDR3 spans 12 amino acids. CDR3 sequence (DNA): TGTGCCAGCAGTTTGTCGGTGAGTGAGCAGTTCTTC. Protein sequence: CASSLSVSEQFF.

A remark on this clonotype: The junction shows a germline mismatch at one end, possibly a read error. The chain is built from TRBV9 and TRBJ2-5; 8 bases are a match to TRBD2. CDR1 and CDR2 (germline): SGDLS, YYNGEE. The CDR3 is made up of 16 amino acids. CDR3 protein: CASGVNRLTSAETQYF. CDR3 in DNA: TGTGCCAGCGGCGTAAACCGATTGACTAGCGCAGAGACCCAGTACTTC.

This clonotype was counted a few times. The chain is built from TRBV12-3 or TRBV12-4 and TRBJ2-1; 8 bases line up with TRBD1. The CDR3 consists of 16 residues. Trimming took 8 bases from V and 4 from J; bases not matched to a gene: 13. The CDR3 sequence: CASGSAQGAGYNEQFF. The CDR3 DNA sequence: TGTGCCAGCGGTTCCGCCCAGGGGGCGGGTTACAATGAGCAGTTCTTC.

Points on this clonotype: One junction end disagrees with the germline gene, perhaps due to a read error. The V call is TRBV20-1, the J call TRBJ2-1; no clear D gene. The CDR3 spans 12 residues. The germline V gene has CDR1 DFQATT and CDR2 SNEGSKA (reference sequence). In DNA, the CDR3 is TGCAGGGCTAGACTCGAGTACAATGAGCAGTTCTTC. It codes for CRARLEYNEQFF.

This clonotype was detected a few times. This sequence joins TRBV27 and TRBJ1-4, with D uncertain. Trimming shortened V by 8 bases and J by 0 bases, and 10 bases separated the two germline ends. This CDR3 has 14 residues. CDR1 is MNHEY, CDR2 SMNVEV, per germline (reference sequence). The CDR3 here is CASATVATNEKLFF. Here the CDR3 DNA reads TGTGCCAGCGCGACGGTTGCAACTAATGAAAAACTGTTTTTT.

The chain combines TRBV27 with TRBJ2-1; TRBD2 matches 10 bases. This CDR3 contains 13 residues. The ends lost 6 bases at V and 15 bases at J; junction bases unmatched: 11. The V gene's germline CDR1 is MNHEY and CDR2 SMNVEV (reference sequence). The CDR3 region has the DNA TGTGCCAGCAGCTTAGGGCTAGCGGGAGTCTGGTTCTTC. Residues: CASSLGLAGVWFF.

This chain connects TRBV9 to TRBJ2-5; 14 bases agree with TRBD2. The DNA end lines up better with TRBJ2-7; the J call may be wrong. The CDR3 is made up of 16 amino acids. Germline V lookup: CDR1 SGDLS, CDR2 YYNGEE. Here the CDR3 DNA reads TGTGCCAGCAGCTCAGGGACTAGCGGGAGTTTGTACGAGCAGTACTTC. Amino acid sequence: CASSSGTSGSLYEQYF.

The rearrangement uses TRBV6-2 or TRBV6-3 and TRBJ1-2; a possible D gene is TRBD1 (5 bases). V was pared by 5 bases and J by 2 bases, with 9 bases between. Looked up from germline, CDR1 is MNHEY and CDR2 is SVGEGT. The CDR3 consists of 13 residues. CDR3 residues: CASSLQENYGYTF. CDR3 coding DNA: TGTGCCAGCAGTCTACAGGAAAACTATGGCTACACCTTC.